The entry below gives a single T cell receptor beta chain sequence along with its context. Its antigen remains unidentified. The input lacks base qualities; no much larger clone sits a single base away. The record originates from a study of blood T cell repertoires in COVID-19 (dated by TCRdb to 2019 to 2021). Context from the whole study: Samples covering the acute and convalescent phases of COVID-19 were provided by collaborators in the United States, Italy and Spain. Sample metadata almost always included a de-identified subject ID, COVID-19 status, age in years and sex. The samples were drawn from the first 160 participants of the ongoing ImmuneRACE study and from 950 to 1,500 subjects provided by 6 global collaborators. The repertoires were made available in a free public database intended to serve as a resource for research on the immune response to SARS-CoV-2. The dataset comprised deeply sampled blood TCRbeta repertoires from subjects exposed to, actively infected with, or recovered from COVID-19. HLA class I and class II types, where available, came from metadata supplied by the sample provider rather than from assay-based typing. The prospective study material was composed of cDNA or gDNA derived from T cells, B-cell-depleted T cells, or PBMCs. Broader findings and caveats from the paper: The amount of clinical and demographic metadata varied by source and participant and was provided uncurated.

One collaborating source in Seattle enrolled patients while the patients were actively infected and followed the patients over time throughout the course of disease. Each collaborating institution followed its own protocols to collect whole blood in K2EDTA tubes. For TCRbeta analysis, collaborators shipped samples as frozen whole blood, isolated PBMCs, or DNA extracted from either of those sample types. TCRbeta CDR3 regions were amplified from genomic DNA by means of the immunoSEQ Assay, a bias-controlled multiplex PCR. Turning to the authors' computational methods: The number of nucleated cells in each sample was estimated from the amplification of reference gene primers within the assay. To quantify the absolute abundance of each unique TCRbeta CDR3 rearrangement, sequence reads were collapsed and filtered. Productive Simpson clonality was computed per sample as the square root of Simpson's diversity index over productive rearrangements. Held by TCRdb, this immuneACCESS table contains in-frame sequences only and omits some clones. Under half of the omission traces to an unresolved V gene where checked; the cause of the rest is unknown. The V and J calls and the clone size are those of that table, but D and trimming were determined from the DNA. This sample is represented by some 59,000 clones; around 80% of them were singletons. The ten largest clones capture around 21% of the sample.

The sample was peripheral blood. This sequence originates from a man aged 30 to 39 with COVID-19, enrolled during active disease.

The CDR3 sequence is CSAMGRVAFF. The sequenced DNA: TGCAGTGCTATGGGTCGGGTCGCTTTCTTT. The rearranged segments are TRBV20-1 and TRBJ1-1; confidence is insufficient to name the D gene. Deletion took 4 bases off V and 11 bases off J, with a span of 11 bases between the germline ends. According to the germline V gene (reference sequence), CDR1 reads DFQATT and CDR2 reads SNEGSKA. Inclusive of the bounding cysteine and phenylalanine, the CDR3 is 10 residues long. The only DNA kept is the CDR3, 30 bases in frame from the first base.